One and the same sample provided the 27 T cell receptor beta chains below, sequenced in a study of blood T cell repertoires in COVID-19. TCRdb keeps only in-frame clones here, not all; method: immunoSEQ multiplex PCR. The sample has more than 50,000 clones, under 95% seen once; the top ten hold around 1.5%. Source material: peripheral blood. These receptors were taken from a human donor in a cohort sampled during active COVID-19.

This chain links TRBV20-1 with TRBJ1-5; the D gene is possibly TRBD1 (6 bases). The CDR3 contains 20 residues. CDR1 and CDR2 (germline): DFQATT, SNEGSKA (reference sequence). V lost 3 bases to trimming and J lost 0 bases, with 27 bases between them. The CDR3 DNA reads TGCAGTGCTAGTGCCCCCGCCTGGACAGCGCCTTACGTTAGCAATCAGCCCCAGCATTTT. This sequence encodes CSASAPAWTAPYVSNQPQHF.

CDR3 sequence: CASSSYRGRGQPQHF. The DNA for the CDR3 is TGTGCCAGCAGCTCTTACAGGGGGCGCGGGCAGCCCCAGCATTTT. The chain employs TRBV6-5 and TRBJ1-5; 9 nucleotides match TRBD1. Germline V CDR1 and CDR2: MNHEY, SVGAGI. The CDR3 has 15 amino acids. With V trimmed by 6 bases and J by 7 bases, 10 bases remained unmatched.

The chain uses TRBV19 and TRBJ1-1; 9 bases fit TRBD1. The CDR3 has 16 amino acids. V lost 4 bases to trimming and J lost 0 bases; unmatched junction nucleotides: 6. The germline V gene has CDR1 LNHDA and CDR2 SQIVND (reference sequence). The CDR3 DNA reads TGTGCCAGTAGTACCCGGACAGGGGCGTTGAACACTGAAGCTTTCTTT. Translating it yields CASSTRTGALNTEAFF.

The chain joins TRBV27 to TRBJ2-1; D is possibly TRBD2 (6 bases). The V gene lost 6 bases and the J gene lost 9 bases, with 15 bases spanning the gap. The CDR3 contains 13 residues. Germline CDR1 reads MNHEY; CDR2 reads SMNVEV (reference sequence). This CDR3 is CASSSVAGGEQFF. The CDR3 coding sequence is TGTGCCAGCAGCTCGGTAGCCGGGGGTGAGCAGTTCTTC.

The V and J genes are TRBV9 and TRBJ2-7; 7 nucleotides line up with TRBD1. Germline values: CDR1 SGDLS, CDR2 YYNGEE. The length of the CDR3 is 16 residues. V was pared by 4 bases and J by 4 bases, with 14 bases of the junction left unmatched. The chain's CDR3 is CASSPGARQGEYEQYF. In DNA form, the CDR3 reads TGTGCCAGCAGCCCCGGAGCGAGACAGGGAGAGTACGAGCAGTACTTC. Full variable domain (rest looked up from reference TRBV9 and TRBJ2-7): DSGVTQTPKHLITATGQRVTLRCSPRSGDLSVYWYQQSLDQGLQFLIQYYNGEERAKGNILERFSAQQFPDLHSELNLSSLELGDSALYFCASSPGARQGEYEQYFGPGTRLTVT.

The chain links TRBV15 to TRBJ2-3, with 8 nucleotides matching TRBD2. The V segment lost 6 bases and the J segment 4 bases; nucleotides outside the gene matches: 6. Germline V gene sequence: CDR1 LNHNV, CDR2 YYDKDF (reference sequence). The CDR3 is 14 amino acids. In nucleotides, the CDR3 is TGTGCCACCAGTCCGGGGGGGGCCGCAGATACGCAGTATTTT. Translating gives CATSPGGAADTQYF. Looking up the rest from reference TRBV15 and TRBJ2-3 gives the full variable domain: DAMVIQNPRYQVTQFGKPVTLSCSQTLNHNVMYWYQQKSSQAPKLLFHYYDKDFNNEADTPDNFQSRRPNTSFCFLDIRSPGLGDTAMYLCATSPGGAADTQYFGPGTRLTVL.

The chain recombines TRBV19 with TRBJ1-2; the match to TRBD1 covers 8 bases. The CDR3 runs to 15 residues. CDR1 and CDR2 from the germline V gene are LNHDA and SQIVND (reference sequence). V gave up 3 bases and J gave up 5 bases; unmatched junction bases: 8. The CDR3 sequence is CASSISRQGLYGYTF. The CDR3 DNA follows: TGTGCCAGTAGTATCTCCCGACAGGGGCTATATGGCTACACCTTC.

V usage is TRBV3-1 (or the pseudogene TRBV3-2) and J usage is TRBJ2-1, with D possibly matching TRBD2 (6 bases). The CDR3 is 18 amino acids. Trimming stripped 1 base from V and 1 base from J, with 17 bases between. Germline CDR1 is LGHDT and CDR2 is YNNKEL (reference sequence). The CDR3 DNA reads as TGTGCCAGCAGCCAAGGTCGACTAGGGGACTGGTCCTACAATGAGCAGTTCTTC. It encodes CASSQGRLGDWSYNEQFF.

The chain is built from TRBV28 and TRBJ2-2, with 7 bases lining up with TRBD1. The length of the CDR3 is 14 residues. Germline V gives CDR1 MDHEN, CDR2 SYDVKM. The V and J ends lost 5 bases and 7 bases, in that order; junction bases with no gene match: 7. The CDR3 is CASSTTGKDGELFF. The CDR3 DNA is TGTGCCAGCAGTACGACAGGGAAGGACGGGGAGCTGTTTTTT.

The V gene is TRBV9, the J gene TRBJ2-1; possible D gene TRBD2, 6 bases. Deletions cut 4 bases from V and 5 bases from J, with 16 bases between. Germline CDR1 is SGDLS and CDR2 is YYNGEE. The CDR3 spans 15 residues. The chain's CDR3 is CASSHGGTADNEQFF. CDR3 bases: TGTGCCAGCAGCCATGGGGGGACCGCCGACAATGAGCAGTTCTTC.

The V gene is TRBV5-1, the J gene TRBJ1-1; 10 nucleotides align to TRBD1. The CDR3 sequence is 15 residues long. Germline values: CDR1 SGHRS, CDR2 YFSETQ. V shed 3 bases, J shed 5 bases, and the junction held 7 bases outside the gene matches. CDR3 residues: CASSSQTGGGTEAFF. The CDR3 DNA follows: TGCGCCAGCAGCTCGCAGACAGGGGGCGGAACTGAAGCTTTCTTT.

The chain links TRBV7-2 to TRBJ2-7; weak D call: TRBD1 (6 bases). From germline, CDR1 is SGHTA and CDR2 FQGNSA. There are 13 residues in the CDR3. V lost 6 bases to trimming and J lost 0 bases, with 9 bases between them. The CDR3 region is CASRTGSSYEQYF. CDR3 coding DNA: TGTGCCAGCAGGACAGGCAGCTCCTACGAGCAGTACTTC.

This clone has just one count. This chain joins TRBV28 and TRBJ2-1; D remains unclear. The CDR3 covers 19 residues. The V gene lost 3 bases and the J gene lost 4 bases, with 25 bases spanning the gap. Germline V lookup: CDR1 MDHEN, CDR2 SYDVKM. CDR3 sequence (DNA): TGTGCCAGCAGTTTCTTATTCCTCCAAAGCTCCCGGAGATACAATGAGCAGTTCTTC. Translation: CASSFLFLQSSRRYNEQFF.

This chain connects TRBV15 to TRBJ2-3; TRBD1 agrees at 8 bases. V lost 2 bases, J lost 7 bases, and 11 bases stayed unmatched. Germline V gives CDR1 LNHNV, CDR2 YYDKDF (reference sequence). CDR3 length: 16 residues. In DNA, the CDR3 is TGTGCCACCAGCAGAAGTGACAGGGGTCCCGTGAATACGCAGTATTTT. This sequence encodes CATSRSDRGPVNTQYF. Supplemented by reference TRBV15 and TRBJ2-3, the full variable domain reads DAMVIQNPRYQVTQFGKPVTLSCSQTLNHNVMYWYQQKSSQAPKLLFHYYDKDFNNEADTPDNFQSRRPNTSFCFLDIRSPGLGDTAMYLCATSRSDRGPVNTQYFGPGTRLTVL.

The chain recombines TRBV5-4 with TRBJ2-7, with D maybe TRBD2 (6 bases). The CDR3 has 16 residues. V was clipped by 0 bases and J by 1 base, with 14 bases between them. Germline lookup yields CDR1 SGHNT and CDR2 YYREEE (reference sequence). CDR3 protein: CASSLVRGLGSYEQYF. The DNA of the CDR3 is TGTGCCAGCAGCTTGGTGCGGGGACTTGGATCCTACGAGCAGTACTTC.

The chain employs TRBV11-3 and TRBJ2-1; 9 nucleotides align to TRBD2. The CDR3 consists of 15 residues. Germline V lookup: CDR1 SGHNT, CDR2 YENEEA. With V trimmed by 5 bases and J by 0 bases, 2 bases remained unmatched. The CDR3 is CASSRSGSSYNEQFF. The CDR3 DNA reads TGTGCCAGCAGCCGTAGCGGGAGCTCCTACAATGAGCAGTTCTTC.

The V gene is TRBV28, the J gene TRBJ1-5, with TRBD1 matching 8 bases. Germline V lookup: CDR1 MDHEN, CDR2 SYDVKM. This CDR3 has 15 amino acids. V lost 5 bases to trimming and J lost 3 bases; unmatched junction nucleotides: 6. The CDR3 DNA is TGTGCCAGCAGTGCACGGACAGGGAACAATCAGCCCCAGCATTTT. It specifies CASSARTGNNQPQHF.

The V gene is TRBV13, the J gene TRBJ2-3; 15 bases match TRBD2. CDR1 and CDR2 from the germline V gene are PRHDT and FYEKMQ (reference sequence). Trimming removed 1 base from V and 3 bases from J; junction bases left unmatched: 8. The CDR3 spans 19 residues. For the CDR3, the DNA is TGTGCCAGCAGCTTAGTTGCGGGGACTAGCGGGAGGAAGACAGATACGCAGTATTTT. Translated: CASSLVAGTSGRKTDTQYF.

V usage is TRBV3-1 (or the pseudogene TRBV3-2) and J usage is TRBJ2-3, with TRBD2 matching 8 bases. The CDR3 loop spans 14 amino acids. Germline CDR1 and CDR2: LGHDT and YNNKEL (reference sequence). J was trimmed by 10 bases and V by 5 bases; bases with no gene match: 11. The CDR3 sequence: CASSFGTRRLSQYF. The CDR3, as DNA: TGTGCCAGCAGCTTCGGGACTAGGAGGTTGTCGCAGTATTTT.

The CDR3 reads CASSLALAGHYGYTF. In DNA, the CDR3 is TGTGCCAGCAGCTTGGCCTTGGCTGGGCACTATGGCTACACCTTC. This chain joins TRBV5-6 and TRBJ1-2; D gene unclear. This CDR3 region has 15 residues. Trimming left V 0 bases short and J 3 bases short, with 12 bases between. Germline V gene sequence: CDR1 SGHDT, CDR2 YYEEEE. Together with reference TRBV5-6 and TRBJ1-2, the CDR3 gives the full variable domain: DAGVTQSPTHLIKTRGQQVTLRCSPKSGHDTVSWYQQALGQGPQFIFQYYEEEERQRGNFPDRFSGHQFPNYSSELNVNALLLGDSALYLCASSLALAGHYGYTFGSGTRLTVV.

CDR3 bases: TGTGCCAGCAGCTTAGAGTTGGGGCCTAGCTCCTACGAGCAGTACTTC. It translates to CASSLELGPSSYEQYF. V gene TRBV7-6 combines with J gene TRBJ2-7, with D possibly TRBD1 on 5 matching bases. V was shortened by 1 base and J by 0 bases, with 13 bases between the two germline ends. CDR1 and CDR2 from the germline V gene are SGHVS and FNYEAQ. The length of the CDR3 is 16 residues.

The V and J genes are TRBV28 and TRBJ1-1; 8 nucleotides line up with TRBD1. CDR3 size: 15 residues. Germline-derived CDR1 and CDR2 are MDHEN and SYDVKM. V trimming: 6 bases; J trimming: 6 bases; junction bases outside the gene matches: 12. CDR3 region: CASRRLRDRPSEAFF. CDR3 sequence (DNA): TGTGCCAGCAGACGACTCCGGGACAGGCCCTCTGAAGCTTTCTTT.

The chain employs TRBV6-5 and TRBJ2-1, with a possible D match to TRBD2 (5 bases). This CDR3 spans 14 amino acids. The germline V gene has CDR1 MNHEY and CDR2 SVGAGI. The V and J ends lost 6 bases and 7 bases respectively, with 16 bases between them. The CDR3 DNA reads TGTGCCAGCAGCGAGTTTCGGGGAATGAATGAGCAGTTCTTC. Its protein is CASSEFRGMNEQFF.

This chain connects TRBV19 to TRBJ1-1; D is possibly TRBD1 (6 bases). CDR3 length: 15 amino acids. Germline CDR1 reads LNHDA; CDR2 reads SQIVND (reference sequence). V lost 7 bases, J lost 1 base, and 16 bases lay in between. In DNA, the CDR3 is TGTGCCAGTACTAGGGGGGGTCCGCGGAACACTGAAGCTTTCTTT. Its translation: CASTRGGPRNTEAFF. Full variable domain (rest looked up from reference TRBV19 and TRBJ1-1): DGGITQSPKYLFRKEGQNVTLSCEQNLNHDAMYWYRQDPGQGLRLIYYSQIVNDFQKGDIAEGYSVSREKKESFPLTVTSAQKNPTAFYLCASTRGGPRNTEAFFGQGTRLTVV.

The rearrangement joins TRBV11-3 to TRBJ2-2; 7 nucleotides align to TRBD1. Germline CDR1 is SGHNT and CDR2 is YENEEA. CDR3 size: 14 residues. J gave up 5 bases and V 5 bases, and 5 bases lay outside the gene matches. CDR3 loop: CASSVGQLTGELFF. In DNA, the CDR3 is TGTGCCAGCAGCGTGGGACAGTTAACCGGGGAGCTGTTTTTT.

The gene calls are TRBV7-9 and TRBJ2-1; 8 bases fit TRBD1. Germline CDR1 reads SEHNR; CDR2 reads FQNEAQ (reference sequence). V was pared by 5 bases and J by 0 bases, with 3 bases of the junction left unmatched. The CDR3 contains 15 residues. CDR3 in DNA: TGTGCCAGCAGCACCGACAGGGGCTCCTACAATGAGCAGTTCTTC. This encodes CASSTDRGSYNEQFF.

This clone was seen a single time. This chain links TRBV9 with TRBJ1-6; TRBD1 is a possible D gene (6 bases). V gave up 2 bases and J gave up 9 bases, with 21 bases separating them. This CDR3 region has 17 residues. Per the germline V gene, CDR1 is SGDLS and CDR2 is YYNGEE. The CDR3 coding sequence is TGTGCCAGCAGCGTGGGGGCAGGGCCAAATCCCGGTTCACCCCTCCACTTT. Amino acids: CASSVGAGPNPGSPLHF.